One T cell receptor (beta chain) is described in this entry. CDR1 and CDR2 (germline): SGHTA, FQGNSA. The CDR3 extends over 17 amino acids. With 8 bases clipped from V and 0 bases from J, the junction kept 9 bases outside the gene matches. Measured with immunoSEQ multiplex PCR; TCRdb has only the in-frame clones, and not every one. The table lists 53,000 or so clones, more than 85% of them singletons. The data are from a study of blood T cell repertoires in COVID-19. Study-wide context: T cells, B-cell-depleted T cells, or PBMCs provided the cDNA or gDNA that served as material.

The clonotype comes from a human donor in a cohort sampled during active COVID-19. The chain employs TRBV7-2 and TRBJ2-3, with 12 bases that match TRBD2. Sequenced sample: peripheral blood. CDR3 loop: CASELAGGGWSTDTQYF. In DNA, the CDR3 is TGTGCCAGCGAACTAGCGGGGGGCGGGTGGAGCACAGATACGCAGTATTTT.